A selection of T cell receptor beta chains follows, all from one sample in a study of blood T cell repertoires in COVID-19. Assay: immunoSEQ multiplex PCR; the TCRdb copy retains only in-frame clones and omits some. Altogether roughly 100,000 clones are present, roughly 80% being singletons, with the ten largest covering 20% to 25%. The sequencing input was peripheral blood. The source is a man at least 80 years old with active or convalescent COVID-19. Each CDR3 is given with its conserved first and last residue. Each record gives: D gene, clone size, J gene, V gene, CDR3 DNA, CDR3 protein. D genes are given only for firm matches. Expanded clones get a size class; other rows say once, few or many, or leave the size out.

>-|-|TRBJ1-2|TRBV3-1/TRBV3-2
TGTGCCAGCAGCCTCACTACCGCCCAAGTCTATGGCTACACCTTC
CASSLTTAQVYGYTF
>-|-|TRBJ2-7|TRBV19
TGTGCCAGTAGTATACAGAACGAGCAGTACTTC
CASSIQNEQYF
>-|once|TRBJ2-3|TRBV14
TGTGCCAGCAGCCGCGAGGCACCTACGCAGTATTTT
CASSREAPTQYF
>-|-|TRBJ2-3|TRBV6-2/TRBV6-3
TGTGCCAGCAGTTACCGTCGTGGGGCGGCGGGGGCTCAAGATACGCAGTATTTT
CASSYRRGAAGAQDTQYF
>TRBD1|-|TRBJ2-7|TRBV6-5
TGTGCCAGCAGTTACTCTAACAGGGGATACGAGCAGTACTTC
CASSYSNRGYEQYF
>-|-|TRBJ2-7|TRBV5-5
TGTGCCAGCAGCTTGGGCGGAGCCTTCGTCGAGCAGTACTTC
CASSLGGAFVEQYF
>-|-|TRBJ2-2|TRBV24-1
TGTGCCACCAGTGATTGGGGCCGGACCGGGGAGCTGTTTTTT
CATSDWGRTGELFF
>-|-|TRBJ1-5|TRBV11-2
TGTGCCAGCAGCCGCGCGGGTTTTGGCAATCAGCCCCAGCATTTT
CASSRAGFGNQPQHF
>-|-|TRBJ1-1|TRBV7-9
TGTGCCAGCAGCTTAGTGATGGGGGGACCAGCTTTCTTT
CASSLVMGGPAFF
>-|once|TRBJ2-5|TRBV7-9
TGTGCCAGCAGCCCGCAGGTAGCCGGGGGACAAGAGACCCAGTACTTC
CASSPQVAGGQETQYF
>TRBD1|-|TRBJ1-5|TRBV9
TGTGCCAGCAGCGTAGAAGCGGGACAGGGGAATCAGCCCCAGCATTTT
CASSVEAGQGNQPQHF
>TRBD2|-|TRBJ2-1|TRBV7-3
TGTGCCAGCAGCTTAAGCGGGGGGGCCCGGAATGAGCAGTTCTTC
CASSLSGGARNEQFF
>TRBD1|-|TRBJ1-2|TRBV5-4
TGTGCCAGCAGCTTGGAGCCAGGGGGATTAAACTATGGCTACACCTTC
CASSLEPGGLNYGYTF
>-|-|TRBJ2-1|TRBV18
TGTGCCAGCTCACGGGGGGGCACCTACAATGAGCAGTTCTTC
CASSRGGTYNEQFF